One sample yielded the 10 T cell receptor beta chains listed below, sequenced in a study of CD8+ T cells in alopecia areata. Indicated treatment: oral pan-JAK inhibitor, 5-10 mg twice daily. RNA, once extracted, was reverse transcribed into cDNA for use as the sequencing template. TCRdb's table, derived via immunoSEQ multiplex PCR, lists solely in-frame clones and lacks some. The sample holds about 150,000 clones, 50% to 65% seen once. The sample in question was CD8+ T cells sorted from blood, obtained at week 4, from a patient treated with tofacitinib. These receptors were taken from a human donor with alopecia areata.

The rearrangement joins TRBV2 to TRBJ2-3, with D perhaps matching TRBD1 (6 bases). The V and J ends lost 3 bases and 4 bases respectively, with 20 bases between them. CDR1 SNHLY and CDR2 FYNNEI come from the germline V gene. This CDR3 has 17 residues. The CDR3 bases are TGTGCCAGCAGTGACACAGGGTCCCTTAAGTCCGCAGATACGCAGTATTTT. This codes for CASSDTGSLKSADTQYF.

This chain uses TRBV29-1 with TRBJ2-3; 7 positions agree with TRBD1. This CDR3 spans 16 amino acids. V shed 5 bases and J 0 bases; nucleotides not matched to a gene: 11. Germline values: CDR1 SQVTM, CDR2 ANQGSEA. The DNA for the CDR3 is TGCAGCGTTAAAAGGACAGGTTCATTGAGCACAGATACGCAGTATTTT. Translating gives CSVKRTGSLSTDTQYF.

This rearrangement joins TRBV4-3 to TRBJ2-2; perhaps TRBD2 as D (5 bases). The CDR3 totals 17 residues. Trimming removed 0 bases from V and 5 bases from J, with 16 bases in between. Germline V gene sequence: CDR1 LGHNA, CDR2 YSLEER. CDR3 protein: CASSQDENIGVTGELFF. In DNA form, the CDR3 reads TGCGCCAGCAGCCAAGATGAGAACATCGGGGTAACCGGGGAGCTGTTTTTT.

V gene TRBV10-2 combines with J gene TRBJ2-1, with 9 bases identical to TRBD1. The ends lost 7 bases at V and 6 bases at J; junction bases unmatched: 7. This CDR3 has 14 amino acids. Germline CDR1 WSHSY, CDR2 SAAADI. CDR3 region: CASTGQGYGNEQFF. CDR3 coding DNA: TGCGCCAGCACGGGACAGGGTTATGGCAATGAGCAGTTCTTC.

The chain employs TRBV30 and TRBJ1-4; 7 bases agree with TRBD1. CDR1 and CDR2 (germline): GTSNPN, SVGIG (reference sequence). The CDR3 has 14 amino acids. V dropped 0 bases and J dropped 8; count of bases not matched to a gene: 6. The CDR3 spells CAWSVEGGGEKLFF. In DNA, the CDR3 is TGTGCCTGGAGTGTGGAAGGGGGCGGCGAAAAACTGTTTTTT. The variable domain in full, with the rest retrieved from reference TRBV30 and TRBJ1-4, is SQTIHQWPATLVQPVGSPLSLECTVEGTSNPNLYWYRQAAGRGLQLLFYSVGIGQISSEVPQNLSASRPQDRQFILSSKKLLLSDSGFYLCAWSVEGGGEKLFFGSGTQLSVL.

This clone has a single count. The gene calls are TRBV7-9 and TRBJ2-5; D gene ambiguous. This CDR3 is 13 amino acids long. Germline lookup yields CDR1 SEHNR and CDR2 FQNEAQ (reference sequence). Deletions cut 2 bases from V and 1 base from J, with 5 bases between. CDR3 loop: CASSLLSQETQYF. The CDR3 nucleotides read TGTGCCAGCAGCTTACTCTCCCAAGAGACCCAGTACTTC.

The genes are TRBV19 and TRBJ2-2; D not certain. Trimming removed 10 bases at V and 4 bases at J, with 13 bases between. The CDR3 loop spans 13 amino acids. CDR1 is LNHDA, CDR2 SQIVND, per germline (reference sequence). The DNA of the CDR3 is TGTGCCACCCAAACATCGGGCACCGGGGAGCTGTTTTTT. As protein: CATQTSGTGELFF.

The chain couples TRBV7-2 to TRBJ2-4; a weak D match, TRBD1 (6 bases). CDR1 is SGHTA, CDR2 FQGNSA, per germline. This CDR3 has 11 amino acids. V was cut by 7 bases and J by 7 bases, with 8 bases left in between. This chain's CDR3 is CASMQGNIQYF. CDR3 sequence (DNA): TGTGCCAGCATGCAGGGGAACATTCAGTACTTC. The variable domain in full, with the rest retrieved from reference TRBV7-2 and TRBJ2-4, is GAGVSQSPSNKVTEKGKDVELRCDPISGHTALYWYRQSLGQGLEFLIYFQGNSAPDKSGLPSDRFSAERTGGSVSTLTIQRTQQEDSAVYLCASMQGNIQYFGAGTRLSVL.

The V call is TRBV30, the J call TRBJ1-1, with D tentatively TRBD1 (6 bases). Germline V gene sequence: CDR1 GTSNPN, CDR2 SVGIG (reference sequence). V was shortened by 3 bases and J by 4 bases, with 21 bases between the two germline ends. This CDR3 spans 16 amino acids. The DNA for the CDR3 is TGTGCCTGGAGCACTGACAGGCCAAGTGTAGGCACTGAAGCTTTCTTT. This translates into CAWSTDRPSVGTEAFF.

The chain carries TRBV9 and TRBJ2-7; D is possibly TRBD1 (6 bases). V was shortened by 3 bases and J by 3 bases, with 16 bases between the two germline ends. In germline, CDR1 is SGDLS, CDR2 YYNGEE. The length of the CDR3 is 15 residues. CDR3 nucleotide sequence: TGTGCCAGCAGCGCAACGCCGTCGGACAGCTACGAGCAGTACTTC. Its protein product is CASSATPSDSYEQYF.